The T cell receptor (beta chain) under discussion was sequenced for a study of response to subunit inactivated influenza vaccine. Broader study findings: There was a suggestion from the authors that each seasonal influenza vaccination recruits few new T cells.

Each CDR3 protein is one row after TCRdb ran MiXCR on the RT-PCR reads. The data contain hundreds of thousands of distinct CDR3 sequences, 14% of them singletons. Regarding this clonotype: Its target is not known.

This receptor was obtained from a man between 45 and 60 years old who received an inactivated influenza vaccine. This material consisted of PBMCs from blood, taken around 14 days before vaccination.

In DNA form, the CDR3 reads TGCAGTGCTAGAGACCAGTATTTCTCCTACGAGCAGTACTTC. Its translation is CSARDQYFSYEQYF. V usage is TRBV20-1 and J usage is TRBJ2-7; D is uncertain. CDR3 size: 14 residues. The germline CDR1 and CDR2 sequences are DFQATT and SNEGSKA (reference sequence). Trimming cost V 0 bases and J 0 bases, with 9 bases left between them.